Each of the 10 T cell receptor beta chains below was sequenced from the same sample in a study of T cells of healthy individuals. TCRdb redid the calling of the 5' RACE reads with MiXCR, one entry per CDR3 protein. The sample lists some 85,000 distinct CDR3 sequences; approximately 5.4% were seen once. Source of these receptors: a female donor in good health.

This clonotype was seen repeatedly, ten times or more. The chain carries TRBV5-5 and TRBJ2-1; TRBD2 agrees at 7 bases. The CDR3 sequence is 15 residues long. Looked up from germline, CDR1 is SGHKS and CDR2 is YYEKEE (reference sequence). The junction had 6 bases not matched to a gene; V was cut back by 2 bases and J by 4 bases. This chain's CDR3 is CASSLGLAVYNEQFF. CDR3 bases: TGTGCCAGCAGCTTAGGGCTAGCGGTTTACAATGAGCAGTTCTTC.

This clonotype came up a few times. The chain links TRBV4-3 to TRBJ2-1; 10 bases are a match to TRBD2. Germline V gives CDR1 LGHNA, CDR2 YSLEER. The J segment lost 3 bases and the V segment lost 0 bases, leaving 14 bases of the junction unmatched. The CDR3 has 20 residues. CDR3: CASSQDALAGERGGYNEQFF. CDR3 in DNA: TGCGCCAGCAGCCAAGATGCGCTAGCGGGAGAGAGAGGGGGCTACAATGAGCAGTTCTTC.

In regard to this clonotype: One base away lies a much larger clone, so this may be a sequencing read error. The chain employs TRBV7-3 and TRBJ2-1; TRBD1 agrees at 7 bases. This CDR3 is built from 17 residues. CDR1 SGHTA and CDR2 FQGTGA come from the germline V gene. CDR3 loop: CASSPKGAASSYNEEFF. CDR3 coding DNA: TGTGCCAGCAGCCCCAAGGGGGCAGCCAGCTCCTACAATGAGGAGTTCTTC.

This clonotype has ten or more counts. The chain couples TRBV7-2 to TRBJ2-7; D not certain. The V gene lost 5 bases and the J gene lost 2 bases, with 16 bases spanning the gap. This CDR3 is built from 15 residues. Germline assignment: CDR1 SGHTA and CDR2 FQGNSA. This CDR3 is CASSPSKGSTYEQYF. The CDR3 coding sequence is TGTGCCAGCAGCCCGAGCAAGGGATCAACCTACGAGCAGTACTTC.

This clonotype was detected ten times or more. This chain joins TRBV27 and TRBJ2-7; maybe TRBD1 (6 bases). V dropped 5 bases and J dropped 0 bases, with 17 bases sitting between them. This CDR3 has 16 amino acids. CDR1 is MNHEY, CDR2 SMNVEV, per germline (reference sequence). DNA for the CDR3: TGTGCCAGCAGTACCATAGGGGGACCGACCTCCTACGAGCAGTACTTC. Amino acids: CASSTIGGPTSYEQYF.

There are many counts of this clonotype. The chain carries TRBV29-1 and TRBJ2-7; 7 bases line up with TRBD2. Germline loops: CDR1 SQVTM, CDR2 ANQGSEA. Unmatched junction bases numbered 9, after V lost 5 bases and J lost 5 bases. The CDR3 totals 13 residues. The CDR3 DNA reads as TGCAGCGTTCTTTGGACTAGTCCCCACGAGCAGTACTTC. Its protein product is CSVLWTSPHEQYF.

In this sample, this clonotype turned up a few times. This could be a read error, since a much larger clone is one nucleotide away. The V and J genes are TRBV7-3 and TRBJ1-1, with D perhaps matching TRBD1 (5 bases). Trimming removed 2 bases from V and 0 bases from J, with 10 bases in between. The V gene's germline CDR1 is SGHTA and CDR2 FQGTGA. The CDR3 has 15 amino acids. The CDR3 spells CASSLGGGMNTEAFF. The CDR3 DNA follows: TGTGCCAGCAGCTTAGGGGGGGGGATGAACACTGAAGCTTTCTTT.

This clonotype has a count of ten or more. This sequence joins TRBV28 and TRBJ2-7; 7 bases are shared with TRBD2. Germline-derived CDR1 and CDR2 are MDHEN and SYDVKM. With 6 bases clipped from V and 5 bases from J, the junction kept 4 bases outside the gene matches. The CDR3 has 12 residues. The CDR3 nucleotides are TGTGCCAGCAGCGCGGGAGACCACGAGCAGTACTTC. The encoded protein is CASSAGDHEQYF.

Notes on this clonotype: A much larger clone sits a single nucleotide away, making a read error possible. V is TRBV12-3 or TRBV12-4 and J is TRBJ2-2; D uncertain. The CDR3 has 14 residues. The CDR3: CASSLKRSTVELFF. CDR3 in DNA: TGTGCCAGCAGTCTAAAGAGGAGCACCGTGGAGCTGTTTTTT.

There are a few counts of this clonotype. The chain has TRBV29-1 and TRBJ1-2; D unclear. The CDR3 is 11 amino acids. The V end lost 5 bases, the J end lost 6 bases, and 10 bases lay between the germline ends. Germline CDR1 reads SQVTM; CDR2 reads ANQGSEA. The CDR3 loop reads CSVRRGDGYTF. As DNA, the CDR3 is TGCAGCGTTCGTCGAGGAGATGGCTACACCTTC. The whole variable domain, filled in from reference TRBV29-1 and TRBJ1-2, reads SAVISQKPSRDICQRGTSLTIQCQVDSQVTMMFWYRQQPGQSLTLIATANQGSEATYESGFVIDKFPISRPNLTFSTLTVSNMSPEDSSIYLCSVRRGDGYTFGSGTRLTVV.